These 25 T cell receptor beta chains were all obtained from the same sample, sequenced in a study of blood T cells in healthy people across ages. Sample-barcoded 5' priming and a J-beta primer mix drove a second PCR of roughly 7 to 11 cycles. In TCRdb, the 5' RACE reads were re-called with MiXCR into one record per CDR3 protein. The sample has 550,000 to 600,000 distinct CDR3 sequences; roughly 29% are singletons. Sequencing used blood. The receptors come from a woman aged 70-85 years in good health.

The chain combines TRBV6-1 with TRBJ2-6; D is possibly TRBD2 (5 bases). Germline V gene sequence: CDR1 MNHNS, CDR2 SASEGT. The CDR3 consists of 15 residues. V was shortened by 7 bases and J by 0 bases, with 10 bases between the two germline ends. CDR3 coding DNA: TGTGCCAGCACTTATGGGAGCTCTGGGGCCAACGTCCTGACTTTC. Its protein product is CASTYGSSGANVLTF.

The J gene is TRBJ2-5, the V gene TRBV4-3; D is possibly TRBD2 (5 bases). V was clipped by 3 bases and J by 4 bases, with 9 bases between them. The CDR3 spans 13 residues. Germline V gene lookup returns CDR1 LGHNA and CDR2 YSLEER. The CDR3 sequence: CASSQRERETQYF. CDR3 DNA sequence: TGCGCCAGCAGCCAGAGGGAAAGAGAGACCCAGTACTTC.

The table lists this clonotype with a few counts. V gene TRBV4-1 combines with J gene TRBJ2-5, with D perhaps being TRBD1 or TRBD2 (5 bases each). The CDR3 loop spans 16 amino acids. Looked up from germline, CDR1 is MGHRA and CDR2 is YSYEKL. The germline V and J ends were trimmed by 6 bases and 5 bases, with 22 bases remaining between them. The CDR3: CASRLRTSGGGETQYF. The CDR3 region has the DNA TGCGCCAGCAGGCTAAGGACAAGCGGAGGCGGGGAGACCCAGTACTTC.

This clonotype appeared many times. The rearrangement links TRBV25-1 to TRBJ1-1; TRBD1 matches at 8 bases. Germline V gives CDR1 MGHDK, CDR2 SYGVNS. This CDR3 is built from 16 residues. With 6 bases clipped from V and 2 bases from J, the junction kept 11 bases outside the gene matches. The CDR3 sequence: CASRLGAGGFNTEAFF. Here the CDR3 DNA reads TGTGCCAGCAGATTGGGGGCAGGGGGCTTCAACACTGAAGCTTTCTTT.

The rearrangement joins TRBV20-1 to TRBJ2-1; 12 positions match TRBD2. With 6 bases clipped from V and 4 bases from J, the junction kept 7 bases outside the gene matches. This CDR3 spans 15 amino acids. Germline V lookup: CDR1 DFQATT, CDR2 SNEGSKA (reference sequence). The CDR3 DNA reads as TGCAGTGCCACCGGACTAGCGGGGAGATACAATGAGCAGTTCTTC. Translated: CSATGLAGRYNEQFF.

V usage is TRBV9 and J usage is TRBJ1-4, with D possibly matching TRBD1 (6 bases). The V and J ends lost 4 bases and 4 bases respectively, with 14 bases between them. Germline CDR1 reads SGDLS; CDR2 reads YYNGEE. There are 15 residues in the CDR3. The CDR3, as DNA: TGTGCCAGCAGCTCCTCACAGGGCTATAATGAAAAACTGTTTTTT. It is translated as CASSSSQGYNEKLFF.

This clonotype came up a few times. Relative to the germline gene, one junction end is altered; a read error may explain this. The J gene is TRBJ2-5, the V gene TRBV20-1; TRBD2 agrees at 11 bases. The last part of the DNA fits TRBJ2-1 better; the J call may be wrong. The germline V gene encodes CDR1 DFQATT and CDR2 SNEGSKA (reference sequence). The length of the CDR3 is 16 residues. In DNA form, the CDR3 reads TGCAGTGCTAGAGTTAGAACTAGCGGGGGTTACAACGAGCAGTTCTTC. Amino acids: CSARVRTSGGYNEQFF.

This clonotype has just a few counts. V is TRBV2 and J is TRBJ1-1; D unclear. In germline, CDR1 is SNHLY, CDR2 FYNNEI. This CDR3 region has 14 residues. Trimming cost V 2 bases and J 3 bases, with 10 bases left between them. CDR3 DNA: TGTGCCAGCAGTGAAAGGCGAGACCACACTGAAGCTTTCTTT. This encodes CASSERRDHTEAFF.

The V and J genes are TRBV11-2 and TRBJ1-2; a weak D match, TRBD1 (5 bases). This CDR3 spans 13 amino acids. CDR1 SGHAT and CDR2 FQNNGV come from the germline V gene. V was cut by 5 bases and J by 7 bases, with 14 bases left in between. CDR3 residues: CASSLDTYFGYTF. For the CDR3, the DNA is TGTGCCAGCAGCCTGGACACCTACTTTGGCTACACCTTC.

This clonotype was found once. The CDR3 DNA sequence: TGTGCCAGCAGCAGAAGCCCTGGGACTAGCGGGGCGGGCTATGAGCAGTTCTTC. It codes for CASSRSPGTSGAGYEQFF. The rearrangement joins TRBV7-2 to TRBJ2-1; 13 bases are a match to TRBD2. Germline V gene sequence: CDR1 SGHTA, CDR2 FQGNSA. The CDR3 has 18 amino acids. V was pared by 5 bases and J by 8 bases, with 15 bases of the junction left unmatched.

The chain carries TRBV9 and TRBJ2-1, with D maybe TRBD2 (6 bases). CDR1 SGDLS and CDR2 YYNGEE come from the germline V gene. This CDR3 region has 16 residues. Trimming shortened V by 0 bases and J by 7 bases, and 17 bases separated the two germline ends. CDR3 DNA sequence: TGTGCCAGCAGCGTAGGGAGGGGAGTGAGGGGAAATGAGCAGTTCTTC. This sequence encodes CASSVGRGVRGNEQFF.

CDR3 DNA sequence: TGCAGTGCTAGCGAGACGGGGAACACTGAAGCTTTCTTT. Translated, it gives CSASETGNTEAFF. V gene TRBV20-1 combines with J gene TRBJ1-1, with D uncertain. The V gene's germline CDR1 is DFQATT and CDR2 SNEGSKA (reference sequence). This CDR3 has 13 residues. V was pared by 3 bases and J by 1 base, with 9 bases between.

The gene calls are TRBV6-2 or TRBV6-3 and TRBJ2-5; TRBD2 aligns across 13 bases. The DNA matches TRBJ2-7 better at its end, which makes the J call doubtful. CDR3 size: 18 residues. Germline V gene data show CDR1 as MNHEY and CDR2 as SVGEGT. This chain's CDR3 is CASSYRIGLAGDIYEQYF. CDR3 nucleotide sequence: TGTGCCAGCAGTTACAGAATCGGACTAGCGGGGGACATCTACGAGCAGTACTTC.

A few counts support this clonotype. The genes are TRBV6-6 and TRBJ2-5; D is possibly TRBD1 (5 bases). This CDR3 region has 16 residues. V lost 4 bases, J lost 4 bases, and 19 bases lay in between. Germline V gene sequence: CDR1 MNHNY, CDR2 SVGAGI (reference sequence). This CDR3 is CASSWSAGASGETQYF. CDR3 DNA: TGTGCCAGCAGTTGGTCTGCTGGGGCGTCCGGAGAGACCCAGTACTTC.

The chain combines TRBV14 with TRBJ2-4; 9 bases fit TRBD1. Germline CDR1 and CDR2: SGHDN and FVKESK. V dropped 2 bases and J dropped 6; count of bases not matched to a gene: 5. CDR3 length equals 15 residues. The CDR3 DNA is TGTGCCAGCAGCCAACAACTGGGACAGGGAAACATTCAGTACTTC. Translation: CASSQQLGQGNIQYF.

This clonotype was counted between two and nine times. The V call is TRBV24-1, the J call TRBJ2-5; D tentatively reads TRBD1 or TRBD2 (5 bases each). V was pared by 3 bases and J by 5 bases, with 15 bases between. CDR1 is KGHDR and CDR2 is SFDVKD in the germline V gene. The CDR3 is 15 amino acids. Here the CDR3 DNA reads TGTGCCACCAGTGATGCCCGGGGCTCAGGGGAGACCCAGTACTTC. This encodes CATSDARGSGETQYF.

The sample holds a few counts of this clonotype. The CDR3: CAINPSGGTGELFF. The CDR3 DNA reads TGTGCCATCAACCCGAGCGGGGGCACCGGGGAGCTGTTTTTT. The chain has TRBV10-3 and TRBJ2-2; 8 positions agree with TRBD2. The CDR3 runs 14 residues. Looked up from germline, CDR1 is ENHRY and CDR2 is SYGVKD. V gave up 7 bases and J gave up 4 bases; unmatched junction bases: 5.

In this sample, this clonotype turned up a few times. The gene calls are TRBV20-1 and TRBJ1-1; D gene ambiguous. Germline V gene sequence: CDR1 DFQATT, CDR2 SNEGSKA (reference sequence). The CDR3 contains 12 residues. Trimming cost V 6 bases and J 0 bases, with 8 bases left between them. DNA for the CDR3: TGCAGTGCCCACCCAGTGAACACTGAAGCTTTCTTT. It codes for CSAHPVNTEAFF.

The CDR3 DNA reads as TGCGCCAGCAGCTTGACGTCAGAATCCCCCACCGGGGAGCTGTTTTTT. This codes for CASSLTSESPTGELFF. The rearrangement joins TRBV5-1 to TRBJ2-2, with D unclear. This CDR3 comprises 16 residues. The germline CDR1 and CDR2 sequences are SGHRS and YFSETQ. Between the trimmed V and J ends, which lost 1 base and 4 bases, there was a span of 14 bases.

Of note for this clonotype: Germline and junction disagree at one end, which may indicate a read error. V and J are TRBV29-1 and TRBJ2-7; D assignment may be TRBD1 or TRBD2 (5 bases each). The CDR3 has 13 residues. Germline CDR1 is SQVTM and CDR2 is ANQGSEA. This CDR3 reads CSVCGTVTYAQYF. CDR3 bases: TGCAGCGTTTGTGGGACCGTTACCTACGCGCAGTACTTC.

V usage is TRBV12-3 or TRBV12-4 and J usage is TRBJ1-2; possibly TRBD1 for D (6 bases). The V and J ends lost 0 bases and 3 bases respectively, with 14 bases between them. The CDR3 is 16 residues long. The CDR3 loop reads CASSLALIRTDYGYTF. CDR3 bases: TGTGCCAGCAGTTTAGCGCTAATCCGGACAGACTATGGCTACACCTTC.

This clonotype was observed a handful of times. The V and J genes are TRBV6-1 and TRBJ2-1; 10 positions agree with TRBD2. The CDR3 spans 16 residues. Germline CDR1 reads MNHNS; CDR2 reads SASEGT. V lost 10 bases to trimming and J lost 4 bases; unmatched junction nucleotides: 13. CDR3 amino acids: CATRSMASGGYNEQFF. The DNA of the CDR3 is TGTGCCACCAGGAGCATGGCTAGCGGGGGTTACAATGAGCAGTTCTTC.

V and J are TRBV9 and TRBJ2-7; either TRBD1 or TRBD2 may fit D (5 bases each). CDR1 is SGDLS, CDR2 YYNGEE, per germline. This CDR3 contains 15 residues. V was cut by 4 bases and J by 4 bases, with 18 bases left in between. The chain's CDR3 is CASSPHFGGFYEQYF. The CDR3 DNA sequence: TGTGCCAGCAGCCCTCATTTTGGGGGTTTTTACGAGCAGTACTTC.

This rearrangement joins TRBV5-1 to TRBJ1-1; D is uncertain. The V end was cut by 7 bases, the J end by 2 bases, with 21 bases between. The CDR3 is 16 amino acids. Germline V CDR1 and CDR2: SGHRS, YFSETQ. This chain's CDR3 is CASGLKPIPFNTEAFF. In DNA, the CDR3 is TGCGCCAGCGGCCTGAAACCTATTCCGTTTAACACTGAAGCTTTCTTT.

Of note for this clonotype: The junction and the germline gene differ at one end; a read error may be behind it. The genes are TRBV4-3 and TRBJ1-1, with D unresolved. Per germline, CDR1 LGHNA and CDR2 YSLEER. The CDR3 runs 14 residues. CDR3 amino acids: CASSQGPANTGAFF. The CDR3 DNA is TGCGCCAGCAGCCAAGGACCCGCAAACACTGGAGCTTTCTTT.